The subject of this entry is one T cell receptor beta chain. Its antigen remains unidentified. The CDR3 is 18 amino acids. V dropped 2 bases and J dropped 0; count of bases not matched to a gene: 3. Looked up from germline, CDR1 is PRHDT and CDR2 is FYEKMQ (reference sequence). These data belong to a study of spatial heterogeneity in lung cancer. Whole-study findings and limits: For expanded intratumoral alpha and beta TCRs, counts tracked tumor mutation counts.

Described time point: sample taken at primary tumor resection. TCRdb re-analysed the 5' RACE reads in MiXCR, keeping a single row per CDR3 protein. The data contain 8,300 or so distinct CDR3 sequences, 7% to 10% of them singletons. V gene TRBV13 combines with J gene TRBJ2-6; 11 nucleotides match TRBD2. The TCR comes from a male donor with early-stage non-small cell lung cancer. This specimen consisted of lung tumor tissue, obtained at surgery. DNA of the CDR3: TGTGCCAGCAGCTTACTAGCGGGAGGTTACTCTGGGGCCAACGTCCTGACTTTC. Its translation: CASSLLAGGYSGANVLTF.